These 8 T cell receptor beta chains came from one sample sequenced in a study of blood T cells in healthy people across ages. Next came a second PCR, run for about 7 to 12 cycles, which used a sample-barcoded 5' primer along with a J-beta primer mix. TCRdb re-called the 5' RACE reads with MiXCR, one entry per CDR3 protein. The sample lists 790,000 or so distinct CDR3 sequences; 46% were seen once. Material for sequencing was blood. These receptors were collected from a man older than 75 in good health.

V usage is TRBV12-3 or TRBV12-4 and J usage is TRBJ2-7; 7 bases fit TRBD1. The ends lost 2 bases at V and 9 bases at J; junction bases unmatched: 7. The CDR3 runs 13 residues. The CDR3 DNA follows: TGTGCCAGCAGTTTAAAGGGGGCAGGGGGGCAGTACTTC. It yields the protein CASSLKGAGGQYF.

The rearrangement joins TRBV21-1 to TRBJ2-7; TRBD2 is taken as the D call from the table, unchecked against the DNA. With the DNA end fitting TRBJ2-5 better, the J assignment may be wrong. TRBV21-1 is given as a pseudogene. The CDR3 spans 15 residues. The chain's CDR3 is CASSKGTSGGKTQYF. CDR3 DNA: TGTGCCAGCAGCAAAGGGACTAGCGGGGGGAAGACCCAGTACTTC.

As concerns this clonotype: This sequence may be a read error, since a much larger clone differs from it by one base. The chain links TRBV7-2 to TRBJ2-3, with unresolved D. The CDR3 is 14 amino acids. CDR1 is SGHTA, CDR2 FQGNSA, per germline. The CDR3: CANSPQRQADTQYF. The CDR3 DNA is TGTGCCAACAGCCCCCAGAGGCAGGCAGATACGCAGTATTTT.

The J gene is TRBJ2-1, the V gene TRBV20-1, with 10 positions matching TRBD1. The V gene's germline CDR1 is DFQATT and CDR2 SNEGSKA (reference sequence). The CDR3 extends over 12 amino acids. V was clipped by 6 bases and J by 13 bases; unmatched bases: 9. Here the CDR3 reads CSARQGARVQFF. In DNA, the CDR3 is TGCAGTGCAAGACAGGGGGCAAGGGTACAGTTCTTC.

This clonotype showed up just a few times. The V call is TRBV12-3 or TRBV12-4, the J call TRBJ2-3; the D gene could be TRBD1 or TRBD2 (5 bases each). The CDR3 runs to 14 residues. The V end was cut by 5 bases, the J end by 5 bases, with 14 bases between. The CDR3 sequence: CASSQGPWGDTQYF. CDR3 in DNA: TGTGCCAGCAGTCAGGGACCTTGGGGAGATACGCAGTATTTT.

In its sample, this clonotype was seen once. CDR3 loop: CASSPDRAGELFF. CDR3 DNA sequence: TGCGCCAGCAGCCCGGACAGGGCCGGGGAGCTGTTTTTT. This chain connects TRBV5-1 to TRBJ2-2; the match to TRBD1 covers 8 bases. V was pared by 4 bases and J by 6 bases, with 2 bases of the junction left unmatched. Germline values: CDR1 SGHRS, CDR2 YFSETQ. This CDR3 has 13 amino acids.

This clonotype has a handful of counts. The J gene is TRBJ2-1, the V gene TRBV3-1, with 7 bases fitting TRBD2. Germline lookup yields CDR1 LGHDT and CDR2 YNNKEL (reference sequence). The CDR3 has 15 residues. Trimming at V came to 0 bases and at J to 8 bases, leaving 7 bases not matched to a gene. The CDR3 protein is CASSQEVAGVDEQFF. The CDR3 DNA sequence: TGTGCCAGCAGCCAAGAGGTCGCGGGAGTCGATGAGCAGTTCTTC.

Of note for this clonotype: Possible read error: a much larger clone is one base away. The V gene is TRBV2, the J gene TRBJ2-1; tentatively, D is TRBD1 or TRBD2 (6 bases each). CDR1 and CDR2 (germline): SNHLY, FYNNEI. This CDR3 has 14 residues. The CDR3 nucleotides are TGTGCCTGCAGTGAAGTAGGCGGAGGGGGTGAGCAGTTCTTC. This encodes CACSEVGGGGEQFF.